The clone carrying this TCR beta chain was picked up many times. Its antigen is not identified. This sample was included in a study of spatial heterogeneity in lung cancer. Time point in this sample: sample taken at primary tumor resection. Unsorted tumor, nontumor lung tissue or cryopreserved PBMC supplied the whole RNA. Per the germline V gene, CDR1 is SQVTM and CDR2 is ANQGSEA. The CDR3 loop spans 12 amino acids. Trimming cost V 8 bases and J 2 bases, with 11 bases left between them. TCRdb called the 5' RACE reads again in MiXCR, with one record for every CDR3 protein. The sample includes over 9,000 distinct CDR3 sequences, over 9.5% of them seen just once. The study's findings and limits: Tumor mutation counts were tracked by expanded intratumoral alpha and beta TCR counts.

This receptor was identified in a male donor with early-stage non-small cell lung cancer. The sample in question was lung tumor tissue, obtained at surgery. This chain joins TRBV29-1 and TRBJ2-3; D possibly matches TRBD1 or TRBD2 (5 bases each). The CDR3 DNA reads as TGCAGCTCGGGACGGTTCACAGATACGCAGTATTTT. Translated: CSSGRFTDTQYF.